A selection of T cell receptor beta chains follows, all from one sample in a study of cytomegalovirus exposure and HLA in healthy donors. Here immunoSEQ multiplex PCR was the method, and the copy in TCRdb shows in-frame clones only, minus some. The sample includes about 230,000 clones, more than 75% of them seen just once. The sample comprised PBMCs. The receptors derive from a girl aged 2 to 10 in good health and CMV-seronegative. CDR3s include the opening cysteine and the closing phenylalanine or tryptophan. A D gene is named only where the DNA matches it firmly. Not all rows give a size; the values are once, few, many and, for expanded clones, a class.

>.|TRBV13|.|TRBJ2-2
CASSLGEGVSFTGELFF
TGTGCCAGCAGCTTAGGAGAGGGGGTGTCGTTCACCGGGGAGCTGTTTTTT
>.|TRBV7-2|.|TRBJ2-3
CASSSVPGGRVLARDTQYF
TGTGCCAGCAGCTCCGTCCCTGGAGGGAGAGTGTTAGCACGAGATACGCAGTATTTT
>.|TRBV7-2|.|TRBJ1-1
CASSLMTVMNTEAFF
TGTGCCAGCAGCTTAATGACAGTCATGAACACTGAAGCTTTCTTT
>TRBD2|TRBV5-1|.|TRBJ2-3
CASSPPGTSGSIWDTQYF
TGCGCCAGCAGCCCCCCGGGGACTAGCGGGAGCATATGGGATACGCAGTATTTT
>.|TRBV15|.|TRBJ2-7
CATSRDRGNYEQYF
TGTGCCACCAGCAGAGATCGGGGTAACTACGAGCAGTACTTC
>TRBD1|TRBV7-2|.|TRBJ1-2
CASSLGQGNGYTF
TGTGCCAGCAGCTTGGGACAGGGCAATGGCTACACCTTC
>TRBD2|TRBV9|.|TRBJ2-7
CASSVAVASGVYEQYF
TGTGCCAGCAGCGTAGCTGTTGCTAGCGGGGTCTACGAGCAGTACTTC
>.|TRBV5-1|.|TRBJ1-2
CASSQQTGTSYGYTF
TGCGCCAGCAGTCAACAAACCGGGACATCTTATGGCTACACCTTC
>.|TRBV10-3|.|TRBJ2-2
CAISEGGITGELFF
TGTGCCATCAGTGAAGGGGGAATCACCGGGGAGCTGTTTTTT
>.|TRBV7-9|.|TRBJ1-1
CASTLRGTEAFF
TGTGCCAGCACCCTTAGGGGCACTGAAGCTTTCTTT
>TRBD1|TRBV6-5|.|TRBJ2-5
CASSYRQGAETQYF
TGTGCCAGCAGTTATAGACAGGGGGCGGAGACCCAGTACTTC
>TRBD1|TRBV30|.|TRBJ1-5
CAWSRPGQGNQPQHF
TGTGCCTGGAGTCGACCGGGACAGGGTAATCAGCCCCAGCATTTT
>TRBD1|TRBV29-1|once|TRBJ1-2
CSAWGQGKGYTF
TGCAGCGCATGGGGACAGGGAAAAGGCTACACCTTC
>TRBD2|TRBV18|.|TRBJ2-3
CASSPPSGNTDTQYF
TGTGCCAGCTCACCACCCAGCGGGAACACAGATACGCAGTATTTT
>TRBD2|TRBV27|.|TRBJ2-3
CASSPSRERGTQYF
TGTGCCAGCAGTCCTTCGCGGGAGAGGGGCACGCAGTATTTT
>TRBD1|TRBV5-1|.|TRBJ1-1
CASSSPTGRPTEAFF
TGCGCCAGCAGCTCACCGACAGGGCGGCCCACTGAAGCTTTCTTT